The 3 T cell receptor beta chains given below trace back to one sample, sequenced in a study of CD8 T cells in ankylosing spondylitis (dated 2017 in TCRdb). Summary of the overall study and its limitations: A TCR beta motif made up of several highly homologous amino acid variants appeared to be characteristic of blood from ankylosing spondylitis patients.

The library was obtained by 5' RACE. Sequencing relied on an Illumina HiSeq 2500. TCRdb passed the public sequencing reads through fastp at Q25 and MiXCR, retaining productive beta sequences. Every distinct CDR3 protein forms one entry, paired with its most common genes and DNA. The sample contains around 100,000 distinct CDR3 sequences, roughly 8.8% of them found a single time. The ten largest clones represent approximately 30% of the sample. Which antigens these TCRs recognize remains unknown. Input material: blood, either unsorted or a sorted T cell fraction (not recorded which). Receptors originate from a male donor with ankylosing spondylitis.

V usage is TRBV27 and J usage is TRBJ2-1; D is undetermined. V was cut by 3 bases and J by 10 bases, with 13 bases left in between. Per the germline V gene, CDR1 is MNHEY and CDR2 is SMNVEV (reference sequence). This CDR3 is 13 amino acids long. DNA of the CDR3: TGTGCCAGCAGTTTGTACCAGTCTGGCGAGCAGTTCTTC. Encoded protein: CASSLYQSGEQFF.

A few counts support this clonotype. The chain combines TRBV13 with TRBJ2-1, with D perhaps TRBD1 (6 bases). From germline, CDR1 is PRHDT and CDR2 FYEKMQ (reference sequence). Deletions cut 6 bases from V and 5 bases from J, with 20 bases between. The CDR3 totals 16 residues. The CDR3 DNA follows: TGTGCCAGCAGTCGACGCACAGGGTCTGGCGACAATGAGCAGTTCTTC. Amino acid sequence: CASSRRTGSGDNEQFF.

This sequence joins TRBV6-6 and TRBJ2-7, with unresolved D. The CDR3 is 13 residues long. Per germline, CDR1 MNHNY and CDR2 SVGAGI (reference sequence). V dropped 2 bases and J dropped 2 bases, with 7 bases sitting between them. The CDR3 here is CASSYSNTYEQYF. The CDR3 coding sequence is TGTGCCAGCAGTTACAGCAACACCTACGAGCAGTACTTC.